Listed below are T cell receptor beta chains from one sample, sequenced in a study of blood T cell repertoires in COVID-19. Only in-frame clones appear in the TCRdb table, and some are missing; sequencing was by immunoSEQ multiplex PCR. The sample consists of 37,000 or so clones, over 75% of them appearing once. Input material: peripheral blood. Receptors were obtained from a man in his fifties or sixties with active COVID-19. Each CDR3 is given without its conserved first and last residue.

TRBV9 ASSWTGVDEKLF
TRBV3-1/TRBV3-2 ASSQDLADSNTGELF
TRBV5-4 ASSLGGRRQGETQY
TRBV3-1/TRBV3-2 ASSQATVTGYSGNTIY
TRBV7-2 ASSLSGGSNQPQH
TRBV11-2 ASSSYTDTQY
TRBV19 ASSPGQSYGYT
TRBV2 ASSEARGEGDEKLF
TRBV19 ASSVGSPVGEQF
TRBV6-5 ASRRDSLYEQY
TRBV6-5 ASGKTGERAGYT
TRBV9 ASSYITGNYGYT
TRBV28 ASSGGHATYGYT
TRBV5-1 ASSATGQGGSPLH
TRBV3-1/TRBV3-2 ASSHVLAGGGHEQF
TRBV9 ASSPTSRGEDGYT
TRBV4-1 ASSLPAGSGLLNEQF
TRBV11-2 ASSATGVGELF
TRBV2 ASSEGASGRENIQY
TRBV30 AWSQGTYGYT
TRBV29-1 SIDRIIDTDTQY
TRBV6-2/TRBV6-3 ASSYSNARGDEQY
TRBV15 ATSRELGNNEQF
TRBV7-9 ASRAGTSSSPSSYEQY
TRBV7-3 ASSLASGANYEQY
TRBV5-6 ASRFSGGTEAF
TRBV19 ASSIEAVSSYEQY
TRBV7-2 ASSLVVGVGETQY
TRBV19 ASIGVMNTEAF
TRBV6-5 ASSYTPSTDTQY
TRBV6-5 ASSSGQNYGYT
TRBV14 ASSQVFGSPGEQY
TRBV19 ASSMVAGANEQF
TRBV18 ASSPTRDSTDGYT
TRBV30 AWSPLSGFEQY
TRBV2 ASTRDRGTIDTQY
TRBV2 ASAPRTVTGELF
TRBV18 ASSPQPLSNTGELF
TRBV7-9 ASSSQSGFSGANVLT
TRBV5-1 ASSIGTSSYEQY
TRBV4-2 ASSQVGYEQY